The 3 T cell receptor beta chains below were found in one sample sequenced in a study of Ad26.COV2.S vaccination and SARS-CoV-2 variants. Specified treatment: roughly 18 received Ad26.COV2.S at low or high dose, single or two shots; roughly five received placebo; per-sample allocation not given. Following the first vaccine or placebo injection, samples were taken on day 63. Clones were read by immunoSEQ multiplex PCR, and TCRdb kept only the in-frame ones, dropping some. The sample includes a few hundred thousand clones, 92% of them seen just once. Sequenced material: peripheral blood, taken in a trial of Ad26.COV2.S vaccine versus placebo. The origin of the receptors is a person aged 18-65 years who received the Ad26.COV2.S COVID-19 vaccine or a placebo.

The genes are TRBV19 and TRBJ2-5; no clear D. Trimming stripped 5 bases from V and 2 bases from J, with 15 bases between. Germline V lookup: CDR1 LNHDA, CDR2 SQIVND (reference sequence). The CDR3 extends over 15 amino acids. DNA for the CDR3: TGTGCCAGTAGTCTATTTCAGGATCCGCAAGAGACCCAGTACTTC. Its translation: CASSLFQDPQETQYF.

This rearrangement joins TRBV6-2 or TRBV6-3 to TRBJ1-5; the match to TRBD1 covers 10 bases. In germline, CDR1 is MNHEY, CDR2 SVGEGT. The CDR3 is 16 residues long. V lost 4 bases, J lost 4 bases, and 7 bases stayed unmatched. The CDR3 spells CASSSSWGQGNQPQHF. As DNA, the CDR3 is TGTGCCAGCAGTTCCAGTTGGGGACAGGGGAATCAGCCCCAGCATTTT.

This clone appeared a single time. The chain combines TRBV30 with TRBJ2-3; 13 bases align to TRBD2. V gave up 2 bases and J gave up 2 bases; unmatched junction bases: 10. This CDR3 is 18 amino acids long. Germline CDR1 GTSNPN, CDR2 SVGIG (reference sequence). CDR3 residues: CAWSLVSGLAGITDTQYF. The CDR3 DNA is TGTGCCTGGAGTCTAGTGTCGGGACTAGCGGGGATCACAGATACGCAGTATTTT.